This T cell receptor (beta chain) was retrieved from a study of tumor-infiltrating lymphocytes in localized non-small cell lung cancer. Study-level points and caveats: Only some patients had TCR sequencing, depending on available tissue. No T-cell fraction difference was seen between IM1 and IM2 tumors. Different pieces of the same tissue went to different assays, confounding technical variation with intratumor heterogeneity.

As for this clone: Its antigen is not identified.

Sequenced by immunoSEQ multiplex PCR; TCRdb stores in-frame clones only, minus some. The repertoire consists of about 3,600 clones, with about four fifths occurring once and the leading ten covering around 9.1%. CDR1 and CDR2 from the germline V gene are SGHTA and FQGNSA. This CDR3 is built from 14 residues. V shed 5 bases and J shed 2 bases, with 11 bases lying between them. This chain uses TRBV7-2 with TRBJ2-3, with D possibly TRBD2 on 5 matching bases. This sequence originates from a human donor with non-small cell lung cancer. Material: uninvolved lung tissue not adjacent to the tumor. The CDR3 sequence is CASSERRHTDTQYF. CDR3 DNA sequence: TGTGCCAGCAGCGAGCGGAGACACACAGATACGCAGTATTTT.